A selection of T cell receptor beta chains follows, all from one sample in a study of blood T cell repertoires in COVID-19. Generated by immunoSEQ multiplex PCR, the TCRdb table keeps only in-frame clones and is missing some. In the table there are over 150,000 clones, more than 75% of which are singletons. Input material: PBMCs or T cells enriched from blood (not recorded which). These receptors were collected from a woman in her forties or fifties who had recovered from COVID-19. Each CDR3 is given with its conserved first and last residue. Fields, in order: clone size, D gene, V gene, J gene, CDR3 protein, CDR3 DNA. The D gene is left open where the match is weak. Size tells how often a clone was seen (once, few, many) or the class of an expanded clone, and some rows leave it out.

.,TRBD2,TRBV7-3,TRBJ2-1,CASSFKRGSYNEQFF,TGTGCCAGCAGCTTTAAGCGGGGCTCCTACAATGAGCAGTTCTTC
.,TRBD2,TRBV7-9,TRBJ2-2,CASSPRLAESTGELFF,TGTGCCAGCAGCCCTCGACTAGCGGAGAGCACCGGGGAGCTGTTTTTT
.,TRBD1,TRBV30,TRBJ1-2,CAWTGTGGWYGYTF,TGTGCCTGGACAGGGACAGGGGGCTGGTATGGCTACACCTTC
.,.,TRBV6-2/TRBV6-3,TRBJ1-5,CASSLGTLNQPQHF,TGTGCCAGCAGTTTAGGGACACTCAATCAGCCCCAGCATTTT
few,.,TRBV28,TRBJ1-1,CASSFTELNTEAFF,TGTGCCAGCAGTTTTACAGAATTGAACACTGAAGCTTTCTTT
.,.,TRBV19,TRBJ1-4,CASSLTPTDEKLFF,TGTGCCAGTAGTCTGACACCCACGGATGAAAAACTGTTTTTT
.,.,TRBV11-2,TRBJ2-7,CASSLDVGRERWF,TGTGCCAGCAGCTTAGACGTCGGCCGGGAGCGATGGTTC
.,TRBD1,TRBV24-1,TRBJ1-5,CATSDAGTGLNQPQHF,TGTGCCACCAGTGATGCTGGGACAGGGCTCAATCAGCCCCAGCATTTT
.,TRBD1,TRBV27,TRBJ1-2,CASSPPGQGRGYTF,TGTGCCAGCAGTCCGCCGGGACAGGGTCGGGGCTACACCTTC
.,TRBD1,TRBV28,TRBJ1-2,CASNGFLMSGTAYGYTF,TGTGCCAGCAACGGGTTCTTAATGTCCGGGACAGCCTATGGCTACACCTTC
.,.,TRBV19,TRBJ1-5,CASSIAGGGNQPQHF,TGTGCCAGTAGTATAGCCGGGGGTGGCAATCAGCCCCAGCATTTT
.,TRBD1,TRBV28,TRBJ2-7,CASRGPGTAYEQYF,TGTGCCAGCAGGGGCCCCGGGACAGCCTACGAGCAGTACTTC
.,.,TRBV18,TRBJ1-1,CASSSREKNTEAFF,TGTGCCAGCTCATCCCGGGAAAAGAACACTGAAGCTTTCTTT
.,.,TRBV5-4,TRBJ2-5,CASSLGAQETQYF,TGTGCCAGCAGCTTGGGGGCCCAAGAGACCCAGTACTTC
.,.,TRBV5-4,TRBJ2-7,CASSSGAYEQYF,TGTGCCAGCAGCTCCGGGGCCTACGAGCAGTACTTC
.,.,TRBV28,TRBJ2-2,CASGSGQHTGELFF,TGTGCCAGCGGATCGGGACAACACACCGGGGAGCTGTTTTTT
.,.,TRBV28,TRBJ2-7,CASSLYRVPTYEQYF,TGTGCCAGCAGTTTATATCGGGTACCTACCTACGAGCAGTACTTC
.,.,TRBV20-1,TRBJ2-5,CSIAVQETQYF,TGCAGTATAGCGGTCCAAGAGACCCAGTACTTC
.,.,TRBV6-5,TRBJ2-2,CASSPPAREELFF,TGTGCCAGCAGCCCCCCGGCTAGAGAGGAGCTGTTTTTT
once,.,TRBV7-9,TRBJ1-2,CASSPGAGYTF,TGTGCCAGCAGCCCTGGTGCGGGCTACACCTTC
.,TRBD2,TRBV27,TRBJ2-5,CASSFGTSGRETQYF,TGTGCCAGCAGTTTCGGTACTAGCGGTAGAGAGACCCAGTACTTC
.,.,TRBV9,TRBJ1-6,CASSVEPGMRNSPLHF,TGTGCCAGCAGCGTAGAGCCGGGGATGAGGAATTCACCCCTCCACTTT
.,TRBD1,TRBV6-5,TRBJ1-1,CASSSGQTYTEAFF,TGTGCCAGCAGTTCGGGACAGACCTACACTGAAGCTTTCTTT
.,TRBD2,TRBV5-4,TRBJ2-1,CASSPGQGGLAFSEQFF,TGTGCCAGCAGCCCGGGCCAGGGGGGACTAGCGTTCAGTGAGCAGTTCTTC
.,.,TRBV28,TRBJ1-4,CASGGWEKLFF,TGTGCCAGCGGAGGGTGGGAAAAACTGTTTTTT
.,.,TRBV28,TRBJ1-2,CASSGGSSYGYTF,TGTGCCAGCAGCGGCGGCAGTAGCTATGGCTACACCTTC
.,.,TRBV24-1,TRBJ2-1,CATQAGNEQFF,TGTGCCACCCAAGCAGGGAATGAGCAGTTCTTC
.,.,TRBV11-1,TRBJ2-7,CASSFQGYEQYF,TGTGCCAGCAGTTTCCAGGGGTATGAGCAGTACTTC
once,.,TRBV7-2,TRBJ1-1,CASSTDGNTEAFF,TGTGCCAGCAGCACAGACGGGAACACTGAAGCTTTCTTT
.,.,TRBV4-3,TRBJ2-6,CASSPDSGSGANVLTF,TGCGCCAGCAGCCCAGATTCGGGCTCTGGGGCCAACGTCCTGACTTTC
once,TRBD2,TRBV7-8,TRBJ2-2,CASSPGTRGTGELFF,TGTGCCAGCAGCCCCGGGACTAGAGGCACCGGGGAGCTGTTTTTT
.,TRBD1,TRBV27,TRBJ1-2,CASSLGGGHDYGYTF,TGTGCCAGCAGTTTAGGAGGGGGCCATGACTATGGCTACACCTTC
.,.,TRBV11-2,TRBJ1-2,CASSPAGAPNYGYTF,TGTGCCAGCAGTCCGGCGGGGGCCCCTAACTATGGCTACACCTTC
.,TRBD1,TRBV7-2,TRBJ1-6,CASRSGQSGSPLHF,TGTGCCAGCAGGTCGGGACAGTCTGGTTCACCCCTCCACTTT
.,.,TRBV5-1,TRBJ2-7,CASSLSSGELYEQYF,TGCGCCAGCAGCTTGTCTTCCGGAGAGCTCTACGAGCAGTACTTC
once,TRBD2,TRBV28,TRBJ2-7,CASSGTSGIYEQYF,TGTGCCAGCTCCGGGACTAGCGGGATCTACGAGCAGTACTTC
.,.,TRBV13,TRBJ2-7,CASSNLRGEQYF,TGTGCCAGCAGCAACCTCCGAGGCGAGCAGTACTTC
.,.,TRBV13,TRBJ1-3,CASSASGLGNTIYF,TGTGCCAGCAGCGCATCGGGACTGGGAAACACCATATATTTT
.,TRBD2,TRBV7-3,TRBJ2-5,CASSSSGTSIQGTQYF,TGTGCCAGCAGCTCCTCCGGGACTAGCATTCAGGGGACCCAGTACTTC
once,.,TRBV4-1,TRBJ1-1,CASSQESGVNTEAFF,TGCGCCAGCAGCCAAGAATCCGGGGTGAACACTGAAGCTTTCTTT
once,.,TRBV28,TRBJ2-6,CASSLLVTPKAGANVLTF,TGTGCCAGCAGTTTATTAGTGACACCTAAGGCCGGGGCCAACGTCCTGACTTTC
.,.,TRBV7-9,TRBJ2-1,CASSPQAGEQFF,TGTGCCAGCAGCCCGCAGGCTGGTGAGCAGTTCTTC
.,TRBD2,TRBV5-5,TRBJ2-5,CASNVAGAETQYF,TGTGCCAGCAACGTAGCGGGAGCAGAGACCCAGTACTTC